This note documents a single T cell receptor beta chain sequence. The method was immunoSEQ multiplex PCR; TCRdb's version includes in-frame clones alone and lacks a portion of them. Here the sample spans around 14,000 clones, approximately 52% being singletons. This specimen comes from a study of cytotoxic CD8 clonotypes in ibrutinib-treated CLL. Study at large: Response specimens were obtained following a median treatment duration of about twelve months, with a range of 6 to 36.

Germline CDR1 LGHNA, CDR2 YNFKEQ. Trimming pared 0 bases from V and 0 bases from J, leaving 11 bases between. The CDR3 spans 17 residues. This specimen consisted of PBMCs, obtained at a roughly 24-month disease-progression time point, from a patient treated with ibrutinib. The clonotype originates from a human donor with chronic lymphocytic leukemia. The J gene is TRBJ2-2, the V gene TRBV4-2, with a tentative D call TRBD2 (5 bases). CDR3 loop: CASSQDTGSPNTGELFF. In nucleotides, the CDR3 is TGTGCCAGCAGCCAAGATACGGGAAGCCCGAACACCGGGGAGCTGTTTTTT.